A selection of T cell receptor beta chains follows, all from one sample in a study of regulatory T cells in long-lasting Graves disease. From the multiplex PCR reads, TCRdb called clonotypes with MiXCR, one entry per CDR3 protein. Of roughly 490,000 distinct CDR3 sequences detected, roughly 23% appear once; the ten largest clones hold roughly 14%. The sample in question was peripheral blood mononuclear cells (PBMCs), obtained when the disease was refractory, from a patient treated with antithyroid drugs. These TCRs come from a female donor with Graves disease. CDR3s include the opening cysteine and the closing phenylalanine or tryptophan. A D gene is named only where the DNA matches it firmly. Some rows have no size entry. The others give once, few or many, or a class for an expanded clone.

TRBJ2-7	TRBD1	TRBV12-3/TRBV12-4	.	CASRPPGQGTYEQYF	TGTGCCAGCAGGCCACCGGGACAGGGAACCTACGAGCAGTACTTC
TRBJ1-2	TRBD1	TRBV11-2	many	CASSFHDRDGYTF	TGTGCCAGCAGCTTCCACGACAGGGACGGCTACACCTTC
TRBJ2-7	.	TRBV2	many	CASSESRTTGDDYEQYF	TGTGCCAGCAGTGAAAGCCGAACGACAGGCGATGACTACGAGCAGTACTTC
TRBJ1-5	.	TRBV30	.	CAWSGLGPQHF	TGTGCCTGGAGTGGCCTCGGGCCCCAGCATTTT
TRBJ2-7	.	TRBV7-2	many	CASSFTGSHEQYF	TGTGCCAGCAGCTTTACAGGGAGTCACGAGCAGTACTTC
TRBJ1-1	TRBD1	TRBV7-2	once	CASSLEQGGTEAFF	TGTGCCAGCAGCTTAGAACAGGGGGGCACTGAAGCTTTCTTT
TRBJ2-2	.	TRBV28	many	CASSPPTGELFF	TGTGCCAGCAGTCCTCCCACCGGGGAGCTGTTTTTT
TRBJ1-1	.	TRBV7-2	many	CASSLEANTEAFF	TGTGCCAGCAGTTTAGAGGCCAACACTGAAGCTTTCTTT
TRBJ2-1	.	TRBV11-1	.	CASSLGGSLGNEQFF	TGTGCCAGCAGCTTAGGCGGGTCGTTGGGTAATGAGCAGTTCTTC
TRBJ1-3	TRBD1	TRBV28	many	CASSPATGESGNTIYF	TGTGCCAGCAGTCCGGCCACAGGGGAATCTGGAAACACCATATATTTT
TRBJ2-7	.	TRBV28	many	CASSLESYEQYF	TGTGCCAGCAGCTTAGAGTCCTACGAGCAGTACTTC
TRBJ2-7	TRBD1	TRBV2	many	CASRMGQGFHEQYF	TGTGCCAGCAGGATGGGACAGGGGTTCCACGAGCAGTACTTC
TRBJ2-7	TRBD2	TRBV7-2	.	CASSLTSGPLRDF	TGTGCCAGCAGCTTAACTAGCGGGCCCCTCCGGGACTTC
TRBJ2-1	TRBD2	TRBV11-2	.	CASSFLGTRLPEQFF	TGTGCCAGCAGCTTCCTCGGGACTAGGCTACCTGAGCAGTTCTTC
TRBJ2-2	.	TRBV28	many	CASSFGPTSYTGELFF	TGTGCCAGCAGTTTCGGACCCACCTCATACACCGGGGAGCTGTTTTTT
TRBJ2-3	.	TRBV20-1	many	CSAIYTDTQYF	TGCAGTGCCATTTACACAGATACGCAGTATTTT
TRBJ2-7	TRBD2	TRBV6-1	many	CASGPTTSGTSEQYF	TGTGCCAGCGGCCCAACGACTAGCGGGACATCCGAGCAGTACTTC
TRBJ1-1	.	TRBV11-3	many	CASSPQSFTEAFF	TGTGCCAGCAGCCCTCAGAGTTTCACTGAAGCTTTCTTT
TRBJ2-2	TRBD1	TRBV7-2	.	CASSLGQARTGELFF	TGTGCCAGCAGCCTGGGACAGGCCCGGACCGGGGAGCTGTTTTTT
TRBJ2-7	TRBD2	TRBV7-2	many	CASSFTGGGTYEQYF	TGTGCCAGCAGCTTTACGGGCGGGGGGACCTACGAGCAGTACTTC
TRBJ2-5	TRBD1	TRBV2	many	CASEKGQQETQYF	TGTGCCAGCGAAAAGGGACAGCAAGAGACCCAGTACTTC
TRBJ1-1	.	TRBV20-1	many	CSARVAGVTTEAFF	TGCAGTGCTAGAGTGGCGGGGGTCACCACTGAAGCTTTCTTT
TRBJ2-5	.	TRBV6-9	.	CASSYQGLQETQYF	TGTGCCAGCAGTTATCAAGGACTCCAAGAGACCCAGTACTTC
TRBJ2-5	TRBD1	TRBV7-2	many	CASSPSGGEGVETQYF	TGTGCCAGCAGCCCCTCAGGGGGAGAGGGGGTGGAGACCCAGTACTTC
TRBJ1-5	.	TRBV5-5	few	CASSFDESNQPQHF	TGTGCCAGCAGCTTTGACGAAAGCAATCAGCCCCAGCATTTT
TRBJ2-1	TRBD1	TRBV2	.	CASRESTGGIDEQFF	TGTGCCAGCAGGGAATCGACAGGGGGCATTGATGAGCAGTTCTTC
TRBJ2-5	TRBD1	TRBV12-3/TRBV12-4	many	CASSPDRGWETQYF	TGTGCCAGCAGTCCGGACAGGGGATGGGAGACCCAGTACTTC
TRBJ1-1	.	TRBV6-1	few	CASSLTERNTEAFF	TGTGCCAGCAGCCTAACCGAGAGGAACACTGAAGCTTTCTTT
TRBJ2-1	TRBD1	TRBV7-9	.	CASSSGQDGREQFF	TGTGCCAGCAGCTCTGGACAGGACGGCCGAGAGCAGTTCTTC
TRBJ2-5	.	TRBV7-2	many	CASRRDFETQYF	TGTGCCAGCAGACGGGACTTCGAGACCCAGTACTTC
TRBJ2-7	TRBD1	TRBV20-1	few	CSALTGQGGPYEQYF	TGCAGTGCCCTAACGGGACAGGGGGGCCCCTACGAGCAGTACTTC
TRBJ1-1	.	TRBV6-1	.	CAGSLNTEAFF	TGTGCGGGCAGCCTGAACACTGAAGCTTTCTTT
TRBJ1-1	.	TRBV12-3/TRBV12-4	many	CASLPGAVGTEAFF	TGTGCCAGCTTACCGGGGGCCGTGGGAACTGAAGCTTTCTTT
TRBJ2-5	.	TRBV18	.	CASSPPAGSETQYF	TGTGCCAGCTCACCACCTGCCGGTAGCGAGACCCAGTACTTC
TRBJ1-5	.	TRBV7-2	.	CASSQDGQLPQHF	TGTGCCAGCAGCCAAGATGGTCAGTTGCCCCAGCATTTT
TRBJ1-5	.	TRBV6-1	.	CASGTGRKNQPQHF	TGTGCCAGCGGAACTGGACGGAAGAATCAGCCCCAGCATTTT
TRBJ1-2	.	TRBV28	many	CASTSSYNYGYTF	TGTGCCAGCACTTCTTCTTATAACTATGGCTACACCTTC
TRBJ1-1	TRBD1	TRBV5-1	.	CASSPGTGGKAEAFF	TGCGCCAGCAGCCCCGGGACAGGGGGGAAGGCTGAAGCTTTCTTT
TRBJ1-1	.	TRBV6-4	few	CASSRELWDTEAFF	TGTGCCAGCAGCAGGGAGTTATGGGACACTGAAGCTTTCTTT
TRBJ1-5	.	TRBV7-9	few	CASSAGGQPQHF	TGTGCCAGCAGTGCAGGCGGTCAGCCCCAGCATTTT
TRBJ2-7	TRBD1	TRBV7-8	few	CASSSGQVFYLNYEQYF	TGTGCCAGCAGCTCGGGACAGGTATTTTATTTAAACTACGAGCAGTACTTC
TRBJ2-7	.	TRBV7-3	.	CASSFNHEQYF	TGTGCCAGCAGCTTTAACCACGAGCAGTACTTC
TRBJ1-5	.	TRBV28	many	CASRTGLNRPQHF	TGTGCCAGCAGAACAGGATTAAATCGGCCCCAGCATTTT
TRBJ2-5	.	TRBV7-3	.	CASSLNPGMETRYF	TGTGCCAGCAGCTTAAATCCGGGGATGGAGACCCGGTACTTC
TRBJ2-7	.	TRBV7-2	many	CASSLPTYEQYF	TGTGCCAGCAGCTTGCCAACCTACGAGCAGTACTTC